These T cell receptor beta chains were read from a single sample in a study of T cell responses to AZD1222 COVID-19 vaccine. Profiling relied on immunoSEQ multiplex PCR, and the TCRdb table lists in-frame clones only, not all of them. The sample yields fewer than 100,000 clones, 84% seen once. This sample comprised peripheral blood, obtained 28 days after the second AZD1222 dose. The receptors derive from an adult who received the AZD1222 COVID-19 vaccine. Both conserved end residues are part of each CDR3. The D gene is left open where the match is weak. Only part of the rows carry a size: once, few, many, or a class if the clone is expanded.

CDR3aa: CASGFLGASGNTIYF
CDR3nt: TGTGCCAGCGGTTTCCTCGGGGCGTCCGGAAACACCATATATTTT
d_gene: -
j_gene: TRBJ1-3
v_gene: TRBV28
abundance: -

CDR3aa: CASSPTGVQQGTGELFF
CDR3nt: TGTGCCAGCAGCCCCACGGGGGTACAACAGGGCACCGGGGAGCTGTTTTTT
d_gene: -
j_gene: TRBJ2-2
v_gene: TRBV6-4
abundance: few

CDR3aa: CASSLWTSTDTQYF
CDR3nt: TGCGCCAGCAGCTTGTGGACTAGCACAGATACGCAGTATTTT
d_gene: -
j_gene: TRBJ2-3
v_gene: TRBV5-1
abundance: -

CDR3aa: CASSQGVSVAGYSYEQYF
CDR3nt: TGCGCCAGCAGCCAAGGTGTTAGTGTGGCAGGCTACTCCTACGAGCAGTACTTC
d_gene: -
j_gene: TRBJ2-7
v_gene: TRBV4-3
abundance: once

CDR3aa: CASSLARETQYF
CDR3nt: TGTGCCAGCAGTTTGGCCCGAGAGACCCAGTACTTC
d_gene: -
j_gene: TRBJ2-5
v_gene: TRBV28
abundance: -

CDR3aa: CASSPVGLAGLKEDTQYF
CDR3nt: TGTGCCAGCTCACCGGTCGGACTAGCGGGTCTCAAGGAGGATACGCAGTATTTT
d_gene: TRBD2
j_gene: TRBJ2-3
v_gene: TRBV18
abundance: -

CDR3aa: CASSLPRVTSLYYGYTF
CDR3nt: TGCGCCAGCAGCTTACCTAGAGTCACTAGTCTTTACTATGGCTACACCTTC
d_gene: -
j_gene: TRBJ1-2
v_gene: TRBV5-1
abundance: -

CDR3aa: CASSEKYPVGRGTEAFF
CDR3nt: TGTGCCAGCAGTGAAAAATACCCTGTCGGGAGAGGCACTGAAGCTTTCTTT
d_gene: -
j_gene: TRBJ1-1
v_gene: TRBV2
abundance: -

CDR3aa: CATSRGGLDNSPLHF
CDR3nt: TGTGCCACCAGCAGAGGGGGGCTTGATAATTCACCCCTCCACTTT
d_gene: -
j_gene: TRBJ1-6
v_gene: TRBV15
abundance: -

CDR3aa: CASRRVFGDNEQFF
CDR3nt: TGCGCCAGCAGGCGGGTCTTCGGGGACAATGAGCAGTTCTTC
d_gene: -
j_gene: TRBJ2-1
v_gene: TRBV5-1
abundance: -

CDR3aa: CASSRAGGQGSSPLHF
CDR3nt: TGTGCCAGCAGCCGAGCCGGGGGACAGGGGTCTTCACCCCTCCACTTT
d_gene: TRBD1
j_gene: TRBJ1-6
v_gene: TRBV3-1/TRBV3-2
abundance: -